The source of this TCR beta chain is a study of cytomegalovirus exposure and HLA in healthy donors. The donors were in the roughly 120-subject validation cohort, distinct from the 666-subject first cohort. The assay was immunoSEQ multiplex PCR, and TCRdb's table has in-frame clones only and misses some. Of tens of thousands of clones listed, 90% to 95% are singletons. The V gene lost 1 base and the J gene lost 3 bases, with 21 bases spanning the gap. This CDR3 spans 18 amino acids. Germline CDR1 reads SGHDN; CDR2 reads FVKESK. About this clone itself: The antigen remains undetermined.

Study observations and caveats: Cytomegalovirus-associated status was assigned to about 170 TCR beta chains. It was reported that the classifier diagnosed cytomegalovirus status with high specificity and sensitivity in both the original and validation cohorts. Most TCR sequences were seen very rarely across donors, but some public TCRs occurred in many.

The chain uses TRBV14 and TRBJ1-1, with D unresolved. The sequencing input was PBMCs. The origin of this receptor is a man younger than 35 in good health and CMV-seropositive. The CDR3 coding sequence is TGTGCCAGCAGCCAAGTTGATTGGCGGGGAGTTGGGCACACTGAAGCTTTCTTT. Translated, it gives CASSQVDWRGVGHTEAFF.